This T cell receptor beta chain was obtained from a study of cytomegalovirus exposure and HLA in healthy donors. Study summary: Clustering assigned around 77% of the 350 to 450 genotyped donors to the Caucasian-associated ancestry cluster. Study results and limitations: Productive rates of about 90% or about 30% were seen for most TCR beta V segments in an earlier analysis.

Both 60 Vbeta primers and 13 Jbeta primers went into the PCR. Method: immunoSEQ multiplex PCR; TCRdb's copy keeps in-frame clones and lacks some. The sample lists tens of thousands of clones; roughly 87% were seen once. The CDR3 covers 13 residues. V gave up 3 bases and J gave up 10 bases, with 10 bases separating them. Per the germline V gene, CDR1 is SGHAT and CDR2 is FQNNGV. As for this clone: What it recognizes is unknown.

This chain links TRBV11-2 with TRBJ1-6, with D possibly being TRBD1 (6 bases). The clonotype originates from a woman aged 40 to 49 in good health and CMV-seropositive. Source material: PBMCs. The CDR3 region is CASSLDRGSPLHF. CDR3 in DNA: TGTGCCAGCAGCTTGGACAGAGGATCACCCCTCCACTTT.